Below, one TCR beta chain is given with its context. Germline V gives CDR1 DFQATT, CDR2 SNEGSKA (reference sequence). The CDR3 spans 16 residues. A sample-barcoded 5' primer and a J-beta primer mix were used in a second PCR of roughly 7 to 11 cycles. TCRdb reprocessed the 5' RACE reads via MiXCR and lists one record per CDR3 protein. The data show roughly 800,000 distinct CDR3 sequences, 20% to 25% seen once. The data derive from a study of blood T cells in healthy people across ages. Each of the donors had roughly 9.3 milliliters of peripheral blood drawn into EDTA-treated Vacutainer tubes. Another study also made use of these data, one on T cells of mothers and their children. From that report: The authors identified no persistent microchimeric T cell clones.

The receptor's source is a boy aged 5-17 years in good health. The sequencing input was blood. The V call is TRBV20-1, the J call TRBJ2-5, with 15 bases fitting TRBD2. The better agreement between TRBJ2-7 and the DNA end casts doubt on the J call. The CDR3 region is CSATGTSGRFSYEQYF. CDR3 DNA: TGCAGTGCCACCGGGACTAGCGGGAGGTTTTCCTACGAGCAGTACTTC.